These 9 T cell receptor beta chains came from one sample sequenced in a study of blood T cell repertoires in COVID-19. Some clones are missing from TCRdb's copy, which holds only in-frame ones; the method was immunoSEQ multiplex PCR. Among fewer than 200,000 clones, roughly nine tenths were seen once, and the ten largest hold less than 2%. Sequenced sample: peripheral blood. Receptors were obtained from a man younger than 35 who had recovered from COVID-19.

The rearrangement uses TRBV10-2 and TRBJ1-4, with TRBD1 matching 7 bases. V lost 6 bases and J lost 8; bases outside the gene matches: 6. CDR1 and CDR2 (germline): WSHSY, SAAADI. The CDR3 sequence is 13 residues long. DNA of the CDR3: TGCGCCAGCAGATACCGGGACAGAGAAAAACTGTTTTTT. Translated, it gives CASRYRDREKLFF.

The V gene is TRBV6-5, the J gene TRBJ2-7; TRBD2 might be the D (5 bases). V lost 2 bases and J 2 bases, leaving 10 bases between the germline ends. CDR1 and CDR2 from the germline V gene are MNHEY and SVGAGI. The CDR3 sequence is 14 residues long. The CDR3: CASSYMGEPYEQYF. For the CDR3, the DNA is TGTGCCAGCAGTTACATGGGAGAACCCTACGAGCAGTACTTC.

The chain links TRBV28 to TRBJ2-1; TRBD1 matches 9 bases. J lost 6 bases, V lost 8 bases, and 14 bases had no gene match. Per the germline V gene, CDR1 is MDHEN and CDR2 is SYDVKM. CDR3 length: 16 amino acids. The CDR3, as DNA: TGTGCCAGCCCCCCGGCGGGTAGGACAGGGGTCAATGAGCAGTTCTTC. It codes for CASPPAGRTGVNEQFF.

The chain joins TRBV15 to TRBJ1-6, with TRBD1 as a possible D gene (5 bases). The CDR3 length is 15 residues. Germline-derived CDR1 and CDR2 are LNHNV and YYDKDF (reference sequence). With 0 bases removed from V and 10 bases from J, the gap between germline ends came to 13 bases. The CDR3, as DNA: TGTGCCACCAGCAGAGATCGGCAGGGTCAGTCACCCCTCCACTTT. Protein: CATSRDRQGQSPLHF.

The V gene is TRBV18, the J gene TRBJ1-2; D gene unclear. Germline V gene lookup returns CDR1 KGHSH and CDR2 LQKENI. Trimming stripped 8 bases from V and 0 bases from J, with 13 bases between. This CDR3 has 14 amino acids. The CDR3 reads CASEADGANYGYTF. The CDR3 bases are TGTGCCAGCGAAGCGGACGGTGCTAACTATGGCTACACCTTC.

A few counts support this clone. The chain is built from TRBV9 and TRBJ2-1; TRBD1 matches at 7 bases. There are 16 residues in the CDR3. With 2 bases clipped from V and 1 base from J, the junction kept 6 bases outside the gene matches. Germline V gives CDR1 SGDLS, CDR2 YYNGEE. In nucleotides, the CDR3 is TGTGCCAGCAGCGTCGAAGGGGGCGCTTCCTACAATGAGCAGTTCTTC. Protein sequence: CASSVEGGASYNEQFF. The full variable domain, completed using reference TRBV9 and TRBJ2-1, is DSGVTQTPKHLITATGQRVTLRCSPRSGDLSVYWYQQSLDQGLQFLIQYYNGEERAKGNILERFSAQQFPDLHSELNLSSLELGDSALYFCASSVEGGASYNEQFFGPGTRLTVL.

The chain carries TRBV18 and TRBJ2-7; 16 nucleotides align to TRBD2. From germline, CDR1 is KGHSH and CDR2 LQKENI. This CDR3 contains 17 residues. With 4 bases clipped from V and 2 bases from J, the junction kept 5 bases outside the gene matches. CDR3 region: CASSLPGLAGGPYEQYF. The CDR3 DNA sequence: TGTGCCAGCTCACTCCCGGGACTAGCGGGAGGGCCCTACGAGCAGTACTTC. The full variable domain, rest sourced from reference TRBV18 and TRBJ2-7, is NAGVMQNPRHLVRRRGQEARLRCSPMKGHSHVYWYRQLPEEGLKFMVYLQKENIIDESGMPKERFSAEFPKEGPSILRIQQVVRGDSAAYFCASSLPGLAGGPYEQYFGPGTRLTVT.

The chain is built from TRBV11-3 and TRBJ2-5; D may be TRBD2 (6 bases). The CDR3 is 15 amino acids. CDR1 SGHNT and CDR2 YENEEA come from the germline V gene. The V gene lost 5 bases and the J gene lost 4 bases, with 17 bases spanning the gap. The CDR3 DNA sequence: TGTGCCAGCAGCGAAAGACTAGGCACGGGAGAGACCCAGTACTTC. Amino acid sequence: CASSERLGTGETQYF.

V gene TRBV6-5 combines with J gene TRBJ2-2; perhaps TRBD1 as D (5 bases). The CDR3 has 15 residues. With 2 bases removed from V and 5 bases from J, the gap between germline ends came to 12 bases. Germline CDR1 is MNHEY and CDR2 is SVGAGI. The DNA for the CDR3 is TGTGCCAGCAGTTACGGTCAGGGAAGAACCGGGGAGCTGTTTTTT. Amino acids: CASSYGQGRTGELFF.